The 2 T cell receptor beta chains given below trace back to one sample, sequenced in a study of tumor-infiltrating lymphocytes in localized non-small cell lung cancer (dated by TCRdb to 2020 to 2023). Library prep was done by the immunoSEQ multiplex PCR assay. TCRdb obtained this table from immuneACCESS and retained in-frame rearrangements with V and J assigned. These tables miss some clones; where compared with another copy, unresolved V genes account for less than half of the shortfall, and the remainder is unexplained. Recorded for this sample are some 10,000 clones; roughly three fifths of them occurred a single time. Jointly, the top ten make up 7% to 10% of the sample. Sequences were obtained from lung tumor tissue. Receptors were obtained from a human donor with non-small cell lung cancer.

This clone has more than one count but fewer than ten. This sequence joins TRBV18 and TRBJ2-1; 11 bases line up with TRBD2. Germline V gene lookup returns CDR1 KGHSH and CDR2 LQKENI. CDR3 size: 16 residues. Germline trimming cut 3 bases from V and 7 bases from J; bases unmatched to any gene: 8. The CDR3 bases are TGTGCCAGCTCACCCCTCGGACTAGCGGGCGGTAATGAGCAGTTCTTC. Translating gives CASSPLGLAGGNEQFF.

This chain joins TRBV7-9 and TRBJ2-4, with 11 bases identical to TRBD2. Germline values: CDR1 SEHNR, CDR2 FQNEAQ (reference sequence). The CDR3 totals 15 residues. V shed 5 bases and J 6 bases; nucleotides not matched to a gene: 6. DNA of the CDR3: TGTGCCAGCAGCAAAACTAGCGGGAGTCGAAACATTCAGTACTTC. It specifies CASSKTSGSRNIQYF.